Listed below are T cell receptor beta chains from one sample, sequenced in a study of T cell responses to AZD1222 COVID-19 vaccine. Produced via immunoSEQ multiplex PCR; TCRdb's table is partial and in-frame only. The sample has some 140,000 clones; 89% are singletons. Specimen: peripheral blood, collected 28 days after the second AZD1222 dose. The receptors originated from an adult who received the AZD1222 COVID-19 vaccine. CDR3s include the opening cysteine and the closing phenylalanine or tryptophan. D genes are given only for firm matches. Size values are once, few and many counts, or a class for expanded clones, and some rows have none.

TRBJ1-2	TRBV12-3/TRBV12-4	NA	NA	TGTGCCAGCAGTCCCACAGCCTATGGCTACACCTTC	CASSPTAYGYTF
TRBJ1-2	TRBV7-2	NA	NA	TGTGCCAGCAGCTTAGGCAGACACTATGGCTACACCTTC	CASSLGRHYGYTF
TRBJ2-3	TRBV6-2/TRBV6-3	NA	NA	TGTGCCAGCAGTCACCCGGGACTCCAGAAAGAGTATTTT	CASSHPGLQKEYF
TRBJ2-3	TRBV10-1	NA	NA	TGCGCCAGCAGTGCGGAGACTAAGCCGGGCACAGATACGCAGTATTTT	CASSAETKPGTDTQYF
TRBJ2-7	TRBV5-6	NA	NA	TGTGCCAGCAGCTCATGGGCAGGGTACTACGAGCAGTACTTC	CASSSWAGYYEQYF
TRBJ2-3	TRBV12-3/TRBV12-4	NA	NA	TGTGCCAGCAGTTTTCGCGGAGATACGCAGTATTTT	CASSFRGDTQYF
TRBJ1-4	TRBV11-2	NA	NA	TGTGCCAGCAGCTTAGGACTTATTAATGAAAAACTGTTTTTT	CASSLGLINEKLFF
TRBJ1-5	TRBV18	NA	NA	TGTGCCAGCTCACCAGGGAGGGATCAGCCCCAGCATTTT	CASSPGRDQPQHF
TRBJ1-1	TRBV15	NA	NA	TGTGCCACCAGACGACACAGCAACACTGAAGCTTTCTTT	CATRRHSNTEAFF
TRBJ2-7	TRBV30	NA	TRBD2	TGTGCCTGGAGTGTACCCGGACTAGCGGGAGCCTGGGAACCCTACGAGCAGTACTTC	CAWSVPGLAGAWEPYEQYF
TRBJ1-1	TRBV6-5	NA	NA	TGTGCCAGCAGTTACTCTGGGGGAACACTGTTAGAAGCTTTCTTT	CASSYSGGTLLEAFF
TRBJ2-3	TRBV5-4	NA	TRBD2	TGTGCCAGCAGCGAGGGACTAGCGGGTACAGATACGCAGTATTTT	CASSEGLAGTDTQYF
TRBJ2-3	TRBV15	NA	TRBD2	TGTGCCACCAGCAGCCGACTAGCGGGAGCATCGGATACGCAGTATTTT	CATSSRLAGASDTQYF
TRBJ2-7	TRBV27	NA	NA	TGTGCCAGCAGTCCATGGGGAAGCTCCTACGAGCAGTACTTC	CASSPWGSSYEQYF
TRBJ1-1	TRBV15	few	NA	TGTGCCACCAGCAGAGACAGGGTCCCTGAAGCTTTCTTT	CATSRDRVPEAFF
TRBJ1-6	TRBV30	NA	TRBD1	TGTGCCTCGTCCCTGGTGCCGACGACAGGGGCTAACTCACCCCTCCACTTT	CASSLVPTTGANSPLHF
TRBJ1-2	TRBV30	NA	TRBD1	TGTGCCTCCTCCCAGGGGGGCGGCTATGGCTACACCTTC	CASSQGGGYGYTF
TRBJ1-4	TRBV5-1	NA	NA	TGCGCCAGCAGCTTAGGGAGTAATGAAAAACTGTTTTTT	CASSLGSNEKLFF
TRBJ1-2	TRBV2	once	NA	TGTGCCAGCAGTGAGGGCCGAGCCAACTATGGCTACACCTTC	CASSEGRANYGYTF
TRBJ2-2	TRBV10-3	NA	NA	TGTGCCATCAAGGGGATGAACACCGGGGAGCTGTTTTTT	CAIKGMNTGELFF
TRBJ1-3	TRBV15	NA	NA	TGTGCCACCAGCAGGGACAATTCTGGAAACACCATATATTTT	CATSRDNSGNTIYF
TRBJ2-7	TRBV10-3	NA	TRBD1	TGTGCCATCAGTCGGTCGGGACAGCGGACCTACGAGCAGTACTTC	CAISRSGQRTYEQYF
TRBJ2-5	TRBV30	NA	TRBD1	TGTGCCTGGAGTGTAAAGGGGGCAGTGGAGACCCAGTACTTC	CAWSVKGAVETQYF
TRBJ1-1	TRBV7-9	NA	NA	TGTGCCAGCAGCCCACCATGGGGGGTTGAAGCTTTCTTT	CASSPPWGVEAFF
TRBJ1-2	TRBV7-6	NA	NA	TGTGCCAGCAGCTTAGATTCGGGCAACTATGGCTACACCTTC	CASSLDSGNYGYTF
TRBJ1-6	TRBV2	NA	NA	TGTGCCTCCCAGGGATTCCATAATTCACCCCTCCACTTT	CASQGFHNSPLHF
TRBJ2-1	TRBV15	NA	NA	TGTGCCACCAGCAGAGACAGCGGCTCCTACAATGAGCAGTTCTTC	CATSRDSGSYNEQFF
TRBJ1-2	TRBV30	NA	NA	TGTGCCTGGAGTGTAGCCCACAGGGCCCCTGGCTACACCTTC	CAWSVAHRAPGYTF
TRBJ1-2	TRBV3-1/TRBV3-2	NA	TRBD1	TGTGCCAGCAGCCAAGACCGGACAGGTCTCTCCCCTCTTAACTATGGCTACACCTTC	CASSQDRTGLSPLNYGYTF
TRBJ2-5	TRBV2	NA	TRBD2	TGTGCCAGCAGTCCCAGGCGGGCAGCGGGAGGGGAGACCCAGTACTTC	CASSPRRAAGGETQYF
TRBJ1-3	TRBV7-9	NA	NA	TGTGCCAGCAGCTTAGATGTAGGTCAGGGCGGAAACACCATATATTTT	CASSLDVGQGGNTIYF
TRBJ1-5	TRBV19	NA	NA	TGTGCCAGTAGCTGGCACAGCAGTACCAATCAGCCCCAGCATTTT	CASSWHSSTNQPQHF
TRBJ2-5	TRBV6-4	NA	NA	TGTGCCAGCAGTGAAGGAGGGTCCGGAAAGACCCAGTACTTC	CASSEGGSGKTQYF
TRBJ1-3	TRBV7-6	NA	NA	TGTGCCAGCAGCTTAGGCTCGGGAGGAAACACCATATATTTT	CASSLGSGGNTIYF
TRBJ1-1	TRBV24-1	NA	NA	TGTGCCACCAGTGATCTACAAGACGTGCCCAGGGCTTTCTTT	CATSDLQDVPRAFF
TRBJ2-2	TRBV2	NA	NA	TGTGCCAGCAGTCCTCCCGGGGAGCTGTTTTTT	CASSPPGELFF
TRBJ1-5	TRBV2	NA	TRBD1	TGTGCCAGCAGCGACAGGGTCGGGAATCAGCCCCAGCATTTT	CASSDRVGNQPQHF
TRBJ1-3	TRBV6-5	once	NA	TGTGCCAGCAGTCTACGCCGGGCGGCAGGAAACACCATATATTTT	CASSLRRAAGNTIYF
TRBJ2-7	TRBV7-8	NA	NA	TGTGCCAGCAGCTCCCGAATGGGGCTGGCCGGGACCACCGTTGAGCAGTACTTC	CASSSRMGLAGTTVEQYF
TRBJ2-2	TRBV3-1/TRBV3-2	once	NA	TGTGCCAGCAGCCAATGGACAGACACCGGGGAGCTGTTTTTT	CASSQWTDTGELFF